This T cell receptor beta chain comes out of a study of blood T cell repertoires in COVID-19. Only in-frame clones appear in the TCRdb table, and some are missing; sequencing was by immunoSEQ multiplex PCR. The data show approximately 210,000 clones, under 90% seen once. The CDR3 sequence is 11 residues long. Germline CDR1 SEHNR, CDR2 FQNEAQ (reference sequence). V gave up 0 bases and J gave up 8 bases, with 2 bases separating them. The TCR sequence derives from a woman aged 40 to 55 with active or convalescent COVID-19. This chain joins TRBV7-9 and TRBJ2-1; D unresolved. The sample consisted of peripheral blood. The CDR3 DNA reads TGTGCCAGCAGCTTAGCCGATGAGCAGTTCTTC. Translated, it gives CASSLADEQFF.